The present T cell receptor beta chain was sequenced within a study of blood T cell repertoires in COVID-19. Germline V CDR1 and CDR2: SGHTA, FQGTGA. Losses at the gene ends were 2 bases for V and 1 base for J; bases not matched to a gene: 7. This CDR3 is built from 18 residues. Profiling relied on immunoSEQ multiplex PCR, and the TCRdb table lists in-frame clones only, not all of them. The top ten hold approximately 6.7% of the sample, which has about 90,000 clones, approximately 84% seen once. Sequenced sample: peripheral blood. The chain recombines TRBV7-3 with TRBJ2-1; the match to TRBD2 covers 11 bases. The sequence was collected from a man in his 60s with acute or convalescent COVID-19. CDR3 sequence (DNA): TGTGCCAGCAGCTTATTCGCTAGCGGGGGGTTATCCTACAATGAGCAGTTCTTC. Translation: CASSLFASGGLSYNEQFF.